The 6 T cell receptor beta chains below come from one sample, sequenced in a study of blood T cells in healthy people across ages (dated by TCRdb to between 2015 and 2016). The library was produced with 5' RACE. A second 7 to 11 cycle PCR used a sample-barcoded 5' primer and a J-beta primer mix. TCRdb reran the public reads through fastp at Q25 and MiXCR, keeping productive beta chains. A single entry per CDR3 protein holds the most common genes and DNA from its merged rows. For this sample the table gives approximately 1,700,000 distinct CDR3 sequences, of which 30% to 40% were detected only once. The ten largest make up 23% of the sample. The sequencing sample was made of blood. These TCRs come from a human donor in good health.

This clonotype has more than one count but fewer than ten. The V and J genes are TRBV9 and TRBJ1-2; D not resolved. CDR3 length: 15 amino acids. CDR1 is SGDLS and CDR2 is YYNGEE in the germline V gene. Trimming took 0 bases from V and 8 from J, leaving 17 bases between them. The CDR3, as DNA: TGTGCCAGCAGCGTAGTCGCCACCAAGAGGGTCGGCTACACCTTC. Residues: CASSVVATKRVGYTF.

The rearrangement links TRBV20-1 to TRBJ1-6; D is unclear. The CDR3 spans 12 residues. Germline V gene lookup returns CDR1 DFQATT and CDR2 SNEGSKA (reference sequence). V dropped 5 bases and J dropped 14 bases, with 16 bases sitting between them. CDR3 DNA: TGCAGTGCTGGATCCGAATATTCGGCCCTCCACTTT. Its protein product is CSAGSEYSALHF.

The chain employs TRBV20-1 and TRBJ2-5; 8 nucleotides line up with TRBD2. Germline-derived CDR1 and CDR2 are DFQATT and SNEGSKA (reference sequence). CDR3 length: 16 residues. The ends lost 0 bases at V and 5 bases at J; junction bases unmatched: 11. The CDR3 sequence: CSARDVGRGGRETQYF. Here the CDR3 DNA reads TGCAGTGCTAGAGATGTAGGTCGGGGGGGCCGGGAGACCCAGTACTTC.

CDR3 coding DNA: TGTGCCAGCAGCCACCGGGGGTATGGCTACACCTTC. Residues: CASSHRGYGYTF. This rearrangement joins TRBV11-2 to TRBJ1-2; tentative D call: TRBD1 (5 bases). The germline V gene has CDR1 SGHAT and CDR2 FQNNGV. The length of the CDR3 is 12 residues. V was trimmed by 5 bases and J by 5 bases, leaving 9 bases between them. The entire variable domain, with the rest obtained from reference TRBV11-2 and TRBJ1-2, is as follows: EAGVAQSPRYKIIEKRQSVAFWCNPISGHATLYWYQQILGQGPKLLIQFQNNGVVDDSQLPKDRFSAERLKGVDSTLKIQPAKLEDSAVYLCASSHRGYGYTFGSGTRLTVV.

This clonotype was picked up one time. This may arise from a read error, as a much more abundant clone is one base away. V usage is TRBV7-2 and J usage is TRBJ2-7; D not certain. Germline V gene sequence: CDR1 SGHTA, CDR2 FQGNSA. CDR3 length equals 13 residues. The CDR3 nucleotides are TGTGCCGGCAGCTTGATTGGCGGTTACGAGCAGTACTTC. It specifies CAGSLIGGYEQYF.

The table lists this clonotype with a count of one. One end of the junction fails to match germline, which may point to a read error. The genes are TRBV2 and TRBJ1-4; no firm D call. Germline values: CDR1 SNHLY, CDR2 FYNNEI. CDR3 size: 14 residues. The CDR3 coding sequence is TGTGCCAGCAGAGGACGGAGCAATAATGAAAAACGGTTTTTT. This translates into CASRGRSNNEKRFF.